These 21 T cell receptor beta chains originate from one sample sequenced in a study of blood T cell repertoires in COVID-19. Sequencing used immunoSEQ multiplex PCR; TCRdb keeps in-frame clones, though not all of them. The sample holds roughly 360,000 clones, around 83% seen once. Input material: PBMCs or T cells enriched from blood (not recorded which). These receptors were obtained from a woman aged 45-65 years who had recovered from COVID-19.

The V gene is TRBV6-1, the J gene TRBJ1-5; D call uncertain. This CDR3 is built from 14 residues. Germline loops: CDR1 MNHNS, CDR2 SASEGT. Trimming took off 2 bases at V and 2 bases at J, with 7 bases between the two ends. CDR3 DNA: TGTGCCAGCAGTGAACAGGAGGGCAATCAGCCCCAGCATTTT. This encodes CASSEQEGNQPQHF.

This clone was detected only once. The CDR3 sequence: CATSQNRGLYYGYTF. Written as DNA, the CDR3 is TGTGCCACCAGCCAAAACAGGGGGCTGTACTATGGCTACACCTTC. The rearrangement links TRBV15 to TRBJ1-2; TRBD1 matches at 9 bases. Looked up from germline, CDR1 is LNHNV and CDR2 is YYDKDF (reference sequence). With 5 bases clipped from V and 3 bases from J, the junction kept 7 bases outside the gene matches. The CDR3 totals 15 residues. The full variable domain, with the rest looked up from reference TRBV15 and TRBJ1-2, is DAMVIQNPRYQVTQFGKPVTLSCSQTLNHNVMYWYQQKSSQAPKLLFHYYDKDFNNEADTPDNFQSRRPNTSFCFLDIRSPGLGDTAMYLCATSQNRGLYYGYTFGSGTRLTVV.

The gene calls are TRBV19 and TRBJ1-2, with a possible D match to TRBD1 (5 bases). The CDR3 length is 13 residues. Germline V gives CDR1 LNHDA, CDR2 SQIVND (reference sequence). Trimming took off 5 bases at V and 5 bases at J, with 12 bases between the two ends. The CDR3 protein is CASSSGATYGYTF. In nucleotides, the CDR3 is TGTGCCAGTAGTTCTGGGGCCACTTATGGCTACACCTTC.

The chain couples TRBV27 to TRBJ1-1; D is unresolved. Germline values: CDR1 MNHEY, CDR2 SMNVEV (reference sequence). The CDR3 has 15 residues. V was trimmed by 5 bases and J by 8 bases, leaving 21 bases between them. CDR3 sequence reads: CASSPRGIPKGEAFF. The CDR3 coding sequence is TGTGCCAGCAGTCCCCGCGGGATACCCAAGGGCGAAGCTTTCTTT.

The sample holds a few counts of this clone. The chain uses TRBV5-1 and TRBJ2-1; the match to TRBD1 covers 8 bases. Per germline, CDR1 SGHRS and CDR2 YFSETQ. CDR3 length: 13 amino acids. Trimming cost V 0 bases and J 8 bases; bases outside gene matches: 1. CDR3 bases: TGCGCCAGCAGCTTGGGACAGGGGCATGAGCAGTTCTTC. Residues: CASSLGQGHEQFF.

This chain joins TRBV2 and TRBJ1-1, with 8 bases lining up with TRBD1. The length of the CDR3 is 14 residues. CDR1 SNHLY and CDR2 FYNNEI come from the germline V gene. Losses at the gene ends were 4 bases for V and 2 bases for J; bases not matched to a gene: 3. The CDR3 DNA sequence: TGTGCCAGCAGTGTACAGGGGGTTAACACTGAAGCTTTCTTT. It yields the protein CASSVQGVNTEAFF.

This clone was seen more than once but under ten times. Other DNA sequences in this specimen translate into the identical CDR3. V and J are TRBV18 and TRBJ1-1; D is unresolved. The CDR3 runs 14 residues. Trimming took 3 bases from V and 0 from J, leaving 8 bases between them. Germline V CDR1 and CDR2: KGHSH, LQKENI. The CDR3 coding sequence is TGTGCCAGCTCACCCAAGGAGATGAACACTGAAGCTTTCTTT. Protein: CASSPKEMNTEAFF.

The chain has TRBV7-8 and TRBJ1-6, with 11 bases fitting TRBD1. V lost 0 bases and J lost 10; bases outside the gene matches: 8. Germline V gene sequence: CDR1 SGHVS, CDR2 FQNEAQ. This CDR3 spans 17 amino acids. The CDR3 loop reads CASSLAVNRDRGSPLHF. The CDR3 nucleotides read TGTGCCAGCAGCTTAGCCGTAAACCGGGACAGGGGGTCACCCCTCCACTTT.

J is TRBJ1-2 and V is TRBV30; D perhaps matches TRBD1 (6 bases). This CDR3 is built from 11 residues. The germline CDR1 and CDR2 sequences are GTSNPN and SVGIG (reference sequence). V was trimmed by 8 bases and J by 2 bases, leaving 9 bases between them. This CDR3 is CAGDKNYGYTF. The CDR3 region has the DNA TGTGCCGGGGACAAGAACTATGGCTACACCTTC.

The gene calls are TRBV9 and TRBJ2-2, with 7 positions matching TRBD2. V trimming: 4 bases; J trimming: 4 bases; junction bases outside the gene matches: 10. This CDR3 spans 16 amino acids. The germline V gene encodes CDR1 SGDLS and CDR2 YYNGEE. The CDR3 DNA reads TGTGCCAGCAGCCCTCAAAGCGGGGCCTCCACCGGGGAGCTGTTTTTT. Protein sequence: CASSPQSGASTGELFF.

With regard to this clone: This CDR3 is also generated by other DNA sequences in the sample. In nucleotides, the CDR3 is TGTGCCAGTAGTATGACTAGCGGGAGGCTCGAGCAGTACTTC. It yields the protein CASSMTSGRLEQYF. This sequence joins TRBV19 and TRBJ2-7; 13 positions match TRBD2. Germline V gene data show CDR1 as LNHDA and CDR2 as SQIVND (reference sequence). V shed 3 bases and J 6 bases; nucleotides not matched to a gene: 2. This CDR3 has 14 residues.

The rearrangement links TRBV11-2 to TRBJ2-3; 8 nucleotides line up with TRBD1. The CDR3 extends over 17 amino acids. CDR1 is SGHAT, CDR2 FQNNGV, per germline. V gave up 3 bases and J gave up 4 bases; unmatched junction bases: 12. For the CDR3, the DNA is TGTGCCAGCAGCTTCCGGGCCAGACAGGGGTTGTCAGATACGCAGTATTTT. Translating it yields CASSFRARQGLSDTQYF.

The chain employs TRBV29-1 and TRBJ2-1, with 9 bases aligning to TRBD2. Looked up from germline, CDR1 is SQVTM and CDR2 is ANQGSEA. CDR3 length: 16 amino acids. Trimming at V came to 2 bases and at J to 4 bases, leaving 9 bases not matched to a gene. Here the CDR3 reads CSVELAVTSGYNEQFF. The CDR3, as DNA: TGCAGCGTTGAATTGGCGGTGACTAGCGGATACAATGAGCAGTTCTTC.

The rearrangement links TRBV7-2 to TRBJ2-7, with TRBD1 identical over 8 bases. The CDR3 length is 15 residues. The germline gives CDR1 SGHTA, CDR2 FQGNSA. The V segment lost 1 base and the J segment 5 bases; nucleotides outside the gene matches: 7. DNA for the CDR3: TGTGCCAGCAGCTTAGTCCAGGGGGCGGATAACGAGCAGTACTTC. It translates to CASSLVQGADNEQYF.

This chain links TRBV5-1 with TRBJ2-6; a weak D match, TRBD1 (6 bases). The germline V and J ends were trimmed by 3 bases and 1 base, with 14 bases remaining between them. The CDR3 loop spans 17 amino acids. CDR1 SGHRS and CDR2 YFSETQ come from the germline V gene. Here the CDR3 DNA reads TGCGCCAGCAGCTCATCATTTGGACAGTCTGGGGCCAACGTCCTGACTTTC. Amino acid sequence: CASSSSFGQSGANVLTF.

The chain carries TRBV5-6 and TRBJ1-1; weak D call: TRBD1 (6 bases). V lost 4 bases and J 1 base, leaving 14 bases between the germline ends. CDR1 is SGHDT, CDR2 YYEEEE, per germline. The CDR3 covers 15 residues. As DNA, the CDR3 is TGTGCCAGCAGCCAGCAGACGACAGGGAACACTGAAGCTTTCTTT. Protein sequence: CASSQQTTGNTEAFF.

This rearrangement joins TRBV15 to TRBJ2-5, with D possibly matching TRBD1 (5 bases). V was shortened by 0 bases and J by 1 base, with 9 bases between the two germline ends. Per germline, CDR1 LNHNV and CDR2 YYDKDF (reference sequence). CDR3 length: 15 residues. As DNA, the CDR3 is TGTGCCACCAGCAGAGAGATGACAGCCCAAGAGACCCAGTACTTC. It translates to CATSREMTAQETQYF.

The rearrangement links TRBV12-3 or TRBV12-4 to TRBJ1-4, with D possibly being TRBD1 (5 bases). The length of the CDR3 is 13 residues. V lost 7 bases to trimming and J lost 7 bases, with 13 bases between them. The CDR3 is CASTSQGLEKLFF. The CDR3 bases are TGTGCCAGCACCTCCCAGGGACTTGAAAAACTGTTTTTT.

This chain joins TRBV5-1 and TRBJ1-5; TRBD1 aligns across 7 bases. This CDR3 is 15 amino acids long. Per germline, CDR1 SGHRS and CDR2 YFSETQ. V lost 0 bases, J lost 1 base, and 1 base stayed unmatched. CDR3 in DNA: TGCGCCAGCAGCTTGGGGGACAGAAGCAATCAGCCCCAGCATTTT. This gives the protein CASSLGDRSNQPQHF.

The V call is TRBV5-5, the J call TRBJ1-3, with 8 bases lining up with TRBD1. Germline loops: CDR1 SGHKS, CDR2 YYEKEE (reference sequence). Trimming at V came to 0 bases and at J to 0 bases, leaving 8 bases not matched to a gene. The length of the CDR3 is 18 residues. The CDR3 region has the DNA TGTGCCAGCAGCTTGGGGACAGGGTATCCCCTCTCTGGAAACACCATATATTTT. Translated, it gives CASSLGTGYPLSGNTIYF.

The chain recombines TRBV7-2 with TRBJ2-3; 10 bases map to TRBD1. CDR3 length equals 16 residues. J gave up 0 bases and V 4 bases, and 4 bases lay outside the gene matches. CDR1 SGHTA and CDR2 FQGNSA come from the germline V gene. The CDR3 coding sequence is TGTGCCAGCAGCTCCCGGACAGGGGGGAGCACAGATACGCAGTATTTT. It codes for CASSSRTGGSTDTQYF. Combining the CDR3 with reference TRBV7-2 and TRBJ2-3 gives the whole variable domain GAGVSQSPSNKVTEKGKDVELRCDPISGHTALYWYRQSLGQGLEFLIYFQGNSAPDKSGLPSDRFSAERTGGSVSTLTIQRTQQEDSAVYLCASSSRTGGSTDTQYFGPGTRLTVL.